This T cell receptor (beta chain) is drawn from a study of T cells in localized non-small cell lung cancer. Overall study findings and caveats: As only one tumor region underwent sequencing, heterogeneity remains possible. The highest T cell clonality was in uninvolved adjacent lung, above tumor. Increased T cell density in blood showed an association with longer overall survival. The appearance of a median about 62 of the top 100 tumor clones was seen in adjacent lung.

Concerning this clone: Its antigen is currently unknown.

Assay: immunoSEQ multiplex PCR; the TCRdb copy retains only in-frame clones and omits some. The repertoire has approximately 45,000 clones, around 86% of them found once; the top ten carry roughly 2.5%. The sequences come from PBMCs, collected before any cancer treatment. This TCR derives from a man between 40 and 69 years old with stage II lung adenocarcinoma.

CDR3 loop: CASSRDRGQGEQFF. In DNA form, the CDR3 reads TGTGCCAGCAGCCGGGACAGGGGGCAGGGTGAGCAGTTCTTC. The chain couples TRBV27 to TRBJ2-1; 12 positions match TRBD1. Germline V gene lookup returns CDR1 MNHEY and CDR2 SMNVEV (reference sequence). CDR3 length: 14 amino acids. V lost 6 bases and J lost 9; bases outside the gene matches: 6.